This TCR beta chain was captured in a study of blood T cell repertoires in COVID-19 (dated by TCRdb to the early 2020s). As for the study more broadly: The collaborator samples originated in the United States, Italy and Spain and spanned the acute and convalescent phases of COVID-19. The prospective study material was composed of cDNA or gDNA derived from T cells, B-cell-depleted T cells, or PBMCs. Subjects who had been exposed to COVID-19, were actively infected with it, or had recovered from it provided the deeply sampled blood TCRbeta repertoires that made up the dataset. The repertoires were released in a freely available public database meant as a resource for research on the immune response to SARS-CoV-2. The samples were drawn from the first 160 participants of the ongoing ImmuneRACE study and from 1,254 subjects provided by 6 global collaborators. Nearly every sample came with metadata listing a de-identified subject ID, COVID-19 status, age in years and sex. Where HLA class I and class II types were available, the types were taken from metadata supplied by the sample provider, not from assay-based typing.

In the prospective study, participants were roughly 18 to 89 years old, resided in 24 geographic areas of the United States, and were enrolled through a virtual design. In the prospective study, participants were assigned to cohorts based on the clinical history participants reported in a screening survey and a study questionnaire. Each participant in the prospective study had whole blood, serum and a nasopharyngeal or oropharyngeal swab collected by mobile phlebotomists. Participants in the prospective study had the option to provide additional blood draws and questionnaires over a roughly 2-month period. Before DNA extraction, prospective study blood samples were shipped either frozen or at room temperature. The paper as a whole reports these results and caveats: Clinical and demographic metadata were provided uncurated, with the amount varying by source and participant.

The immunoSEQ Assay, a bias-controlled multiplex PCR, was used to amplify TCRbeta CDR3 regions from genomic DNA. The study's own analysis went as follows. Nucleated cell counts per sample were estimated from amplification of reference gene primers within the assay. Sequence reads were collapsed and filtered to measure the absolute abundance of every unique TCRbeta CDR3 rearrangement. For each sample, productive Simpson clonality was calculated as the square root of Simpson's diversity index across productive rearrangements. TCRdb took over this immuneACCESS table, retaining in-frame rearrangements with V and J assigned. Such tables are incomplete; in checked studies, under half of the missing clones stem from an unresolved V gene, and the remainder is unexplained. V and J calls and clone size come straight from that table; D and trimming were deduced from the DNA. Recorded for this sample are hundreds of thousands of clones; roughly 90% of them occurred a single time. The ten largest account for about 6% of the sample.

The CDR3, from cysteine to phenylalanine, totals 14 residues. Here the CDR3 DNA is all that survives: 42 bases in frame from base 1. CDR1 and CDR2, looked up from the germline V gene, are SNHLY and FYNNEI. Cut back by 4 bases and 2 bases, the V and J ends lie 9 bases apart. On this clone: Its antigen target is currently unknown. One base away there is no much larger clone; base qualities are not given. Different DNA sequences within this sample yield the same CDR3.

Sequenced input: PBMCs or T cells enriched from blood (not recorded which). The TCR originated in a woman aged 30 to 39 with acute COVID-19. The chain links TRBV2 with TRBJ1-3; the D segment could be TRBD1, given 5 matching bases. The CDR3 region has the sequence CASSVGGAGNTIYF. The DNA reads TGTGCCAGCAGTGTGGGGGGAGCTGGAAACACCATATATTTT. Here the CDR3 is joined to the reference TRBV2 and TRBJ1-3 genes, and the full variable domain is: EPEVTQTPSHQVTQMGQEVILRCVPISNHLYFYWYRQILGQKVEFLVSFYNNEISEKSEIFDDQFSVERPDGSNFTLKIRSTKLEDSAMYFCASSVGGAGNTIYFGEGSWLTVV.